Listed below are T cell receptor beta chains from one sample, sequenced in a study of T cell responses to AZD1222 COVID-19 vaccine. This table comes from immunoSEQ multiplex PCR, and its TCRdb copy is limited to in-frame clones, with some not included. The sample lists 150,000 to 200,000 clones; just under 90% were seen once. The specimen was peripheral blood, collected on day 0 of AZD1222 vaccination. The origin of the receptors is an adult in good health. CDR3s include the opening cysteine and the closing phenylalanine or tryptophan. Each record gives: CDR3 protein, clone size, V gene. Size tells how often a clone was seen (once, few, many) or the class of an expanded clone, and some rows leave it out.

CDR3: CASPGRKGGGNTEAFF
size: .
V: TRBV28

CDR3: CASTIRDSGNGYTF
size: once
V: TRBV10-1

CDR3: CASSILGETQYF
size: .
V: TRBV19

CDR3: CASSAAGQGGSPLHF
size: .
V: TRBV9

CDR3: CASSVMGRTSGNTIYF
size: .
V: TRBV9

CDR3: CASSPDSSRGNTIYF
size: .
V: TRBV18

CDR3: CAAGRANEKLFF
size: .
V: TRBV6-5

CDR3: CASSIQNTEAFF
size: .
V: TRBV2

CDR3: CASSPGGASPEYGYTF
size: .
V: TRBV28

CDR3: CASSRHRGALYEQYF
size: once
V: TRBV21-1

CDR3: CASSLGLRETQYF
size: .
V: TRBV5-1

CDR3: CASSLAGRRGYGYTF
size: .
V: TRBV7-9

CDR3: CASSAVAGTSTDTQYF
size: .
V: TRBV5-1

CDR3: CASSLYGGPNYGYTF
size: .
V: TRBV27

CDR3: CASSQELGYTF
size: .
V: TRBV3-1/TRBV3-2

CDR3: CASSLAFRGLPLHF
size: .
V: TRBV28

CDR3: CASSLSAQGNYGYTF
size: .
V: TRBV28

CDR3: CAISDGGINQPQHF
size: .
V: TRBV10-3

CDR3: CASSYRTGYEQYF
size: .
V: TRBV6-5

CDR3: CASSQRTSASTDTQYF
size: once
V: TRBV4-2

CDR3: CASSGQELTTSEQYF
size: .
V: TRBV28

CDR3: CSGTANEQFF
size: .
V: TRBV29-1

CDR3: CAWSERAGYTF
size: once
V: TRBV30

CDR3: CASSQDLAGGIYGYTF
size: .
V: TRBV4-2